This TCR beta chain was captured in a study of shared clonotypes between healthy human individuals. Study-wide points: Larger estimated richness was generally seen in naive subsets than in memory subsets. Among donors, sharing of clonotypes was expected to be affected by sequencing depth.

Method: immunoSEQ multiplex PCR; TCRdb's copy keeps in-frame clones and lacks some. The sample yields hundreds of thousands of clones, roughly 91% seen once. The CDR3 extends over 14 amino acids. V lost 3 bases, J lost 5 bases, and 4 bases stayed unmatched. CDR1 and CDR2 (germline): SNHLY, FYNNEI. Details on this clone: Its cognate antigen is unknown.

CCR7-negative CD45RA+ TemRA cells were pooled with CD45RO+ cells for CD8 memory. The TCR sequence derives from a man younger than 35 in good health. Sequencing was performed on memory CD8+ T cells sorted from blood. This sample's subset: CD45RO+ cells pooled with CCR7-negative TemRA cells. The genes are TRBV2 and TRBJ1-2, with 9 bases aligning to TRBD1. The CDR3 DNA reads as TGTGCCAGCAGTGAGGACAGGGGACTATATGGCTACACCTTC. Translated: CASSEDRGLYGYTF. Drawing the rest from reference TRBV2 and TRBJ1-2, the complete variable domain is EPEVTQTPSHQVTQMGQEVILRCVPISNHLYFYWYRQILGQKVEFLVSFYNNEISEKSEIFDDQFSVERPDGSNFTLKIRSTKLEDSAMYFCASSEDRGLYGYTFGSGTRLTVV.